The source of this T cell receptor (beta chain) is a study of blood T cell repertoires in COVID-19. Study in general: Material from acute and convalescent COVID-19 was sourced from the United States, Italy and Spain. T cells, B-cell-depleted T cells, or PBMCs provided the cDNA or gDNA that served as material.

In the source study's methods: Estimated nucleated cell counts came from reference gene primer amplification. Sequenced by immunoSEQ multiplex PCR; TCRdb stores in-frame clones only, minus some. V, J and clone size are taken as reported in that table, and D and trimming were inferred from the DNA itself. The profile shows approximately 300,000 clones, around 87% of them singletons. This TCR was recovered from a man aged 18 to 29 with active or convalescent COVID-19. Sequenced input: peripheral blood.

As DNA, the CDR3 is TGTGCCAGCAGCCAAGAGCACCCTCTGCGCGGATACTCTGGAAACACCATATATTTT. Translating it yields CASSQEHPLRGYSGNTIYF. The chain is built from TRBV4-2 and TRBJ1-3; D not certain. Per the germline V gene, CDR1 is LGHNA and CDR2 is YNFKEQ. V was trimmed by 0 bases and J by 0 bases, leaving 18 bases between them. CDR3 length equals 19 residues.